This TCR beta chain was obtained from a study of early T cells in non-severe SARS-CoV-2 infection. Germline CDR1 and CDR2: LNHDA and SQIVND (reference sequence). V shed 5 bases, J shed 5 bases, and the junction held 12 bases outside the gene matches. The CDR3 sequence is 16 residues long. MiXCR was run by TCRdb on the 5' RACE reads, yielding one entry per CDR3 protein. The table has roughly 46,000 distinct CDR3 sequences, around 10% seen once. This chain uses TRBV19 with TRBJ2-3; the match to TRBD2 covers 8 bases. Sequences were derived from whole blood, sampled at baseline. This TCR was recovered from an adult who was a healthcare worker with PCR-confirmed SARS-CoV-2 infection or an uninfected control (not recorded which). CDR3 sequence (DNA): TGTGCCAGTAGTCCCACCAGCTCGGGGGGGCAAGATACGCAGTATTTT. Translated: CASSPTSSGGQDTQYF.